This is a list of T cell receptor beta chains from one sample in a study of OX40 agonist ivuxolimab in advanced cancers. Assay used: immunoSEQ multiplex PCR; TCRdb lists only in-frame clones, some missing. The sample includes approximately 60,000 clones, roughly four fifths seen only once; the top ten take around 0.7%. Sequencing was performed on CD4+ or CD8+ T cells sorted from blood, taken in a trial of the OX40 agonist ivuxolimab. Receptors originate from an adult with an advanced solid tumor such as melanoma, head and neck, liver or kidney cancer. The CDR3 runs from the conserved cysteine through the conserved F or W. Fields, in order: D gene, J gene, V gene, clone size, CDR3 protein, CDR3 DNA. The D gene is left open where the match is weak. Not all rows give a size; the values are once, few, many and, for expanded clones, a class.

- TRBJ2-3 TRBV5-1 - CASGIGDLTDTQYF TGCGCCAGCGGCATTGGGGACCTCACAGATACGCAGTATTTT
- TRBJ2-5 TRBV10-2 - CASSKQSPPGTQYF TGCGCCAGCAGTAAACAGAGCCCTCCAGGGACCCAGTACTTC
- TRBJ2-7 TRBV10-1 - CASSEANVYEQYF TGCGCCAGCAGTGAAGCGAACGTCTACGAGCAGTACTTC
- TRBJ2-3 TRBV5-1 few CASSFRGESTDTQYF TGCGCCAGCAGCTTTCGCGGGGAAAGCACAGATACGCAGTATTTT
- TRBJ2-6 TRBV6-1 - CASSEGLLRSGANVLTF TGTGCCAGCAGTGAGGGACTTCTTCGTAGCGGGGCCAACGTCCTGACTTTC
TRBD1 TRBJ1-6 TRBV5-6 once CASSLGTGKNSPLHF TGTGCCAGCAGCTTGGGGACAGGGAAGAATTCACCCCTCCACTTT
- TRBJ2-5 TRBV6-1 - CASSRGYQETQYF TGTGCCAGCTCTCGGGGCTACCAAGAGACCCAGTACTTC
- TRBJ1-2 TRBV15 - CATSNPGGPIGYTF TGTGCCACCAGCAACCCGGGGGGTCCTATTGGCTACACCTTC
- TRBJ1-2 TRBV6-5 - CASSNSIGGWTF TGTGCCAGCAGCAACAGTATTGGGGGTTGGACCTTC
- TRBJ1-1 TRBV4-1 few CASSQGSTQNTEAFF TGCGCCAGCAGCCAAGGTTCGACTCAGAACACTGAAGCTTTCTTT
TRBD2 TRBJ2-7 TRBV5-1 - CASSLGREGNEQYF TGCGCCAGCAGTTTGGGCAGGGAGGGCAACGAGCAGTACTTC
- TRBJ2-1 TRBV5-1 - CASSLGVDRTSQFF TGCGCCAGCAGCTTGGGGGTTGATAGAACCAGTCAGTTCTTC
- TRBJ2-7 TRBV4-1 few CASSLGPFGGEQYF TGCGCCAGCAGCCTGGGACCGTTTGGGGGCGAGCAGTACTTC
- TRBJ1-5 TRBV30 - CAWSGGNNQPQHF TGTGCCTGGAGTGGGGGGAATAATCAGCCCCAGCATTTT
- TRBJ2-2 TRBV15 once CATTQGRLDTGELFF TGTGCCACCACTCAGGGGCGCTTAGACACCGGGGAGCTGTTTTTT
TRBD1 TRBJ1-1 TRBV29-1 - CSAVTRQGLPNTEAFF TGCAGCGCCGTGACCCGACAGGGGCTCCCGAACACTGAAGCTTTCTTT
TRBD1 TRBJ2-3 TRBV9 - CASSVSQGADTQYF TGTGCCAGCAGCGTAAGCCAGGGGGCAGATACGCAGTATTTT
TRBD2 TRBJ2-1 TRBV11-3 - CASSSGGSSYNEQFF TGTGCCAGCAGTTCGGGGGGGAGCTCCTACAATGAGCAGTTCTTC
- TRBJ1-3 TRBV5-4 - CASSFMGTGNTIYF TGTGCCAGCAGCTTTATGGGGACTGGAAACACCATATATTTT
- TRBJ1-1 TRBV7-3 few CASSFDQNTEAFF TGTGCCAGCAGCTTTGACCAGAACACTGAAGCTTTCTTT
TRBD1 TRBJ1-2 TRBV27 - CASSATTGGRNGYTF TGTGCCAGCAGTGCAACGACAGGGGGAAGAAATGGCTACACCTTC
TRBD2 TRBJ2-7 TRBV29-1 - CSVVGGEGYEQYF TGCAGCGTTGTTGGGGGGGAGGGCTACGAGCAGTACTTC
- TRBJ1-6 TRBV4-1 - CASSQDAPAKSPLHF TGCGCCAGCAGCCAAGATGCACCAGCCAAATCACCCCTCCACTTT
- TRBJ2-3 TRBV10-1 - CASSDTWGTQADTQYF TGCGCCAGCAGTGATACTTGGGGGACCCAGGCAGATACGCAGTATTTT
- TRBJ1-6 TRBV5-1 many CASSSLGSDSPLHF TGCGCCAGCAGCTCTCTAGGGTCTGATTCACCCCTCCACTTT
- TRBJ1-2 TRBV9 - CASSVGERGYTF TGTGCCAGCAGCGTAGGGGAGAGGGGCTACACCTTC
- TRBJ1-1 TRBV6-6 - CASSYPASGSEAFF TGTGCCAGCAGTTACCCCGCCAGTGGGTCTGAAGCTTTCTTT
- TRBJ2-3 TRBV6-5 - CASAKAGAGQYF TGTGCCAGCGCCAAGGCGGGGGCGGGGCAGTATTTT
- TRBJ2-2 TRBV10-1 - CASSDGLLTGELFF TGCGCCAGCAGTGATGGACTACTTACCGGGGAGCTGTTTTTT
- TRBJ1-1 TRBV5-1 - CASSLVAGSTEAFF TGCGCCAGCAGCTTGGTCGCAGGTTCCACTGAAGCTTTCTTT
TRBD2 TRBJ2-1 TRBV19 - CASSISGGSSYNEQFF TGTGCCAGTAGTATATCCGGCGGGAGCTCCTACAATGAGCAGTTCTTC
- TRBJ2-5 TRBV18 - CASSRGIRETQYF TGTGCCAGCTCACGGGGGATCAGGGAGACCCAGTACTTC
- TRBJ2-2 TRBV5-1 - CASSFQPGELFF TGCGCCAGCAGCTTTCAACCCGGGGAGCTGTTTTTT
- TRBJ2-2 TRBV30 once CAWTDSFWGELFF TGTGCCTGGACCGACTCCTTCTGGGGGGAGCTGTTTTTT
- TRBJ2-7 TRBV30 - CAWSSEGDGGWYF TGTGCCTGGAGTTCTGAGGGCGATGGGGGTTGGTACTTC
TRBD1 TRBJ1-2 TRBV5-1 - CASSLAGQGAEGYTF TGCGCCAGCAGCTTGGCGGGACAGGGGGCCGAAGGCTACACCTTC
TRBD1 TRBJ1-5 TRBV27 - CASSRRQGADQPQHF TGTGCCAGCAGCCGACGACAGGGGGCGGATCAGCCCCAGCATTTT
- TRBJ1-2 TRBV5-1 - CASSSPDMYGYTF TGCGCCAGCAGCTCCCCCGACATGTATGGCTACACCTTC
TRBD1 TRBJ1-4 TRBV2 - CASSDSGGKGKLFF TGTGCCAGCAGTGACTCAGGGGGGAAGGGAAAACTGTTTTTT
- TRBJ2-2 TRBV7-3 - CASSLAVSGELFF TGTGCCAGCAGCCTCGCGGTATCCGGGGAGCTGTTTTTT
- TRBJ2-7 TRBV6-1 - CASTPMEVGREQYF TGTGCCAGTACTCCAATGGAGGTAGGGAGGGAGCAGTACTTC